This is a list of T cell receptor beta chains from one sample in a study of T cells in Graves' hyperthyroidism and ophthalmopathy. TCRdb processed the multiplex PCR reads anew with MiXCR; each CDR3 protein has one entry. This table has fewer than 750,000 distinct CDR3 sequences, about 14% appearing once. Sequences were obtained from blood. These receptors originate from a woman in her forties or fifties with Graves' ophthalmopathy. CDR3s include the opening cysteine and the closing phenylalanine or tryptophan.

CDR3 length,J gene,V gene,CDR3 protein
16,TRBJ2-7,TRBV4-2,CASSQEGRPSSYEQYF
15,TRBJ1-5,TRBV6-5,CASSYSRDRNQPQHF
16,TRBJ1-2,TRBV28,CAINNGGAFLNYGYTF
18,TRBJ2-1,TRBV7-9,CASSVKDRTGGPGNEQFF
18,TRBJ2-6,TRBV28,CASSSVMEKSTGANVLTF
12,TRBJ2-7,TRBV29-1,CSVGAGGGEQYF
15,TRBJ1-1,TRBV30,CAWSVGTGVNTEAFF
11,TRBJ2-1,TRBV24-1,CATSDWNEQFF
16,TRBJ1-1,TRBV20-1,CSARDTYDSQYTEAFF
16,TRBJ2-1,TRBV29-1,CSVEAGTGSSYNEQFF
14,TRBJ2-7,TRBV4-2,CASSQEGLAGGQYF
15,TRBJ2-3,TRBV7-9,CASSFGVGLTDTQYF
19,TRBJ2-7,TRBV11-2,CASSLETSGSNQRPYEQYF
12,TRBJ2-1,TRBV20-1,CSAGLVGNEQFF
13,TRBJ1-5,TRBV12-3/TRBV12-4,CASSLLEAQPQHF
15,TRBJ2-3,TRBV6-1,CASSPTGANTDTQYF
13,TRBJ1-4,TRBV10-3,CAIRRGNNEKLFF
15,TRBJ2-1,TRBV14,CASSQDVIRANEQFF
14,TRBJ2-3,TRBV7-2,CASSLALGADTQYF
16,TRBJ2-3,TRBV28,CASSPPIDQNTDTQYF
15,TRBJ2-7,TRBV5-1,CASTTLAGGHYEQYF
18,TRBJ2-1,TRBV27,CASSSNRGLAGLYNEQFF
14,TRBJ2-3,TRBV18,CASSSGQGADTQYF
14,TRBJ1-1,TRBV29-1,CSVYTRGGSTEAFF
14,TRBJ2-3,TRBV19,CASSIRGSSDTQYF
14,TRBJ1-5,TRBV29-1,CSVPGPGSNQPQHF
16,TRBJ2-1,TRBV20-1,CSARTLLAGVYNEQFF
16,TRBJ1-2,TRBV28,CASREWGKGEGNGYTF
19,TRBJ1-5,TRBV28,CASRKPGTGVWQHNQPQHF
19,TRBJ2-7,TRBV15,CATSRGQGLAGKRNYEQYF
16,TRBJ1-1,TRBV28,CASSLFQGALNTEAFF
13,TRBJ2-5,TRBV3-1,CASSQGLVETQYF
13,TRBJ2-7,TRBV27,CASSLGRLGEQYF
13,TRBJ2-7,TRBV29-1,CSVGKGQGYEQYF
16,TRBJ2-3,TRBV7-8,CASSPSGTTSTDTQYF
18,TRBJ1-1,TRBV27,CASSLVPDRGQMNTEAFF
16,TRBJ2-2,TRBV7-3,CASSLAGGGGTGELFF
13,TRBJ2-2,TRBV6-1,CASSEWDFGELFF
15,TRBJ2-5,TRBV28,CASSIGLRRQETQYF
17,TRBJ2-2,TRBV6-9,CASSYSVAGPNTGELFF
17,TRBJ1-1,TRBV28,CASSSETGGLGNTEAFF
17,TRBJ2-7,TRBV7-9,CASSLCTNRECTYEQYF
15,TRBJ2-3,TRBV10-3,CAISDLMGAKDTQYF
14,TRBJ2-1,TRBV6-5,CASSYAGQYNEQFF
15,TRBJ2-1,TRBV28,CASWKGGRSYNEQFF
14,TRBJ2-7,TRBV6-2/TRBV6-3,CASSYGGNLYEQYF